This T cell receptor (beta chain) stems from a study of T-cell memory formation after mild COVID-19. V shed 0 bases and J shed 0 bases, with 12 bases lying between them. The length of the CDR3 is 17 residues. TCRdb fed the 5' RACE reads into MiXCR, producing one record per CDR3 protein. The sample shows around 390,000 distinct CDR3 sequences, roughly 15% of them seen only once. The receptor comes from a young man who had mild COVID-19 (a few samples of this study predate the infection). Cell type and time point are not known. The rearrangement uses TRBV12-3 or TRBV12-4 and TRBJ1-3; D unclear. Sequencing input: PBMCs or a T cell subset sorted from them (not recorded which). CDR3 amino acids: CASSLALGEISGNTIYF. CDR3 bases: TGTGCCAGCAGTTTAGCGCTCGGGGAGATCTCTGGAAACACCATATATTTT.